Included here is one T cell receptor (beta chain) sequence, with context. This clone was recorded once. The antigen this receptor binds is unknown. No much larger clone is present one base from it, and per-base qualities are unavailable. Reading the germline V gene gives CDR1 SNHLY and CDR2 FYNNEI. The CDR3 runs 14 amino acids, cysteine and phenylalanine included. Just CDR3 DNA is preserved here, 42 bases in frame from base 1. For this chain, trimming is 7 bases at the V end and 1 base at the J end, and the number of junction bases without a gene match is 5. Each collaborating institution followed its own protocols to collect whole blood in K2EDTA tubes. Collaborator samples were shipped for TCRbeta analysis as frozen whole blood, isolated PBMCs, or DNA extracted from either sample type. The data stem from a study of blood T cell repertoires in COVID-19 (TCRdb year 2020). In terms of the full investigation: Samples covering the acute and convalescent phases of COVID-19 were provided by collaborators in the United States, Italy and Spain. The prospective study material was composed of cDNA or gDNA derived from T cells, B-cell-depleted T cells, or PBMCs. Subjects who had been exposed to COVID-19, were actively infected with it, or had recovered from it provided the deeply sampled blood TCRbeta repertoires that made up the dataset. The repertoires were made available in a free public database intended to serve as a resource for research on the immune response to SARS-CoV-2. Samples were obtained from the ongoing ImmuneRACE study (first 160 participants) and from over 1,000 subjects provided by 6 global collaborators. A de-identified subject ID, COVID-19 status, age in years and sex were almost always included in the sample metadata. Where HLA class I and class II types were available, the types were taken from metadata supplied by the sample provider, not from assay-based typing. Paper-wide results and their limitations: Clinical and demographic metadata were provided uncurated, with the amount varying by source and participant.

TCRbeta CDR3 regions were amplified from genomic DNA by means of the immunoSEQ Assay, a bias-controlled multiplex PCR. Concerning the study's data processing: The number of nucleated cells in each sample was estimated by amplification of reference gene primers within the assay. To quantify the absolute abundance of each unique TCRbeta CDR3 rearrangement, sequence reads were collapsed and filtered. For each sample, productive Simpson clonality was calculated by taking the square root of Simpson's diversity index across productive rearrangements. TCRdb carries this immuneACCESS record with in-frame sequences only. Its versions omit some clonotypes, under half of them owing to an unresolved V gene in the studies checked, with the rest unexplained. V, J and clone size reflect that table, while D and trimming were determined from the DNA. The sample table shows 110,000 to 150,000 clones, and 75% to 85% are seen once. The leading ten clones occupy around 4% of the sample.

The sequencing input was peripheral blood. This receptor was obtained from a man aged 60-69 years with acute or convalescent COVID-19. This receptor chain uses TRBV2 and TRBJ2-5; 8 central bases correspond to TRBD1. CDR3 loop: CASTSQGGQETQYF. The nucleotides are TGTGCCAGCACTTCACAGGGGGGCCAAGAGACCCAGTACTTC.